The T cell receptor beta chain under discussion was sequenced for a study of T-cell reconstitution after alpha-beta-depleted transplantation in children. This clonotype has just a few counts. No antigen is known for it. CDR3 length: 14 residues. CDR1 and CDR2 (germline): ENHRY, SYGVKD. V lost 5 bases to trimming and J lost 1 base; unmatched junction nucleotides: 5. Study-wide results and limits: Reportedly, roughly two months post-transplant, alpha-beta T cells arose from several hundred expanded graft clones.

The TCRbeta library incorporated unique molecular identifiers. TCRdb re-called the PCR reads through MiXCR, storing one row per CDR3 protein. The data show approximately 120,000 distinct CDR3 sequences, with around 9.8% seen just once and approximately 25% held by the top ten. Sample: PBMCs, mostly from graft donor cells, taken 180 days after TCRalphabeta/CD19-depleted stem cell transplant. This receptor was obtained from a girl in the first two years of life who had a stem cell transplant for combined immunodeficiency, so the T cells may come from the graft donor. This sequence joins TRBV10-3 and TRBJ2-7; 7 bases fit TRBD1. The CDR3: CAISITGESYEQYF. The DNA of the CDR3 is TGTGCCATCAGTATAACAGGGGAGTCCTACGAGCAGTACTTC.